Following are 22 T cell receptor beta chains from one sample sequenced in a study of cytomegalovirus exposure and HLA in healthy donors. 60 Vbeta and 13 Jbeta primers were used in PCR. The assay was immunoSEQ multiplex PCR, and TCRdb's table has in-frame clones only and misses some. The sample lists about 84,000 clones; around 80% were seen once. The specimen sequenced was PBMCs. These receptors originate from a male donor in good health and CMV-seropositive.

The V gene is TRBV13, the J gene TRBJ2-3; TRBD2 is a possible D gene (6 bases). Trimming removed 5 bases at V and 0 bases at J, with 18 bases between. CDR1 is PRHDT and CDR2 is FYEKMQ in the germline V gene (reference sequence). This CDR3 region has 17 residues. DNA for the CDR3: TGTGCCAGCAGCCCGACCCGGGACTTAACTAGCACAGATACGCAGTATTTT. It codes for CASSPTRDLTSTDTQYF.

The chain recombines TRBV7-3 with TRBJ1-1; possibly TRBD1 for D (5 bases). CDR1 and CDR2 (germline): SGHTA, FQGTGA. Trimming cost V 4 bases and J 3 bases, with 12 bases left between them. This CDR3 is built from 14 residues. The CDR3 is CASSWAGRDTEAFF. The CDR3 bases are TGTGCCAGCAGCTGGGCAGGGAGGGACACTGAAGCTTTCTTT.

V is TRBV7-8 and J is TRBJ1-5, with D possibly TRBD1 on 5 matching bases. V dropped 1 base and J dropped 7 bases, with 20 bases sitting between them. Germline CDR1 reads SGHVS; CDR2 reads FQNEAQ. CDR3 size: 17 residues. The CDR3: CASSLEGRTRLGQPQHF. The CDR3 DNA reads as TGTGCCAGCAGCTTAGAAGGCCGGACACGGCTCGGGCAGCCCCAGCATTTT.

CDR3 protein: CASSYSGRGGEQYF. The CDR3 DNA reads TGTGCCAGCAGTTACTCAGGACGCGGAGGTGAGCAGTACTTC. The chain is built from TRBV6-5 and TRBJ2-7; perhaps TRBD2 as D (5 bases). This CDR3 is 14 amino acids long. Between the trimmed V and J ends, which lost 0 bases and 7 bases, there was a span of 13 bases. Germline loops: CDR1 MNHEY, CDR2 SVGAGI.

This sequence joins TRBV28 and TRBJ1-4, with D tentatively TRBD1 (5 bases). The ends were cut back, 3 bases at V and 5 bases at J, with 10 bases in the middle. Germline V lookup: CDR1 MDHEN, CDR2 SYDVKM. The CDR3 has 14 amino acids. This CDR3 reads CASSLQQVNEKLFF. CDR3 in DNA: TGTGCCAGCAGTTTGCAACAGGTGAATGAAAAACTGTTTTTT. Full variable domain (outside the CDR3, taken from reference TRBV28 and TRBJ1-4): DVKVTQSSRYLVKRTGEKVFLECVQDMDHENMFWYRQDPGLGLRLIYFSYDVKMKEKGDIPEGYSVSREKKERFSLILESASTNQTSMYLCASSLQQVNEKLFFGSGTQLSVL.

V usage is TRBV10-3 and J usage is TRBJ2-7; 10 positions agree with TRBD2. With 4 bases clipped from V and 3 bases from J, the junction kept 6 bases outside the gene matches. The CDR3 runs to 15 residues. The V gene's germline CDR1 is ENHRY and CDR2 SYGVKD. The chain's CDR3 is CAISGGTSANYEQYF. In DNA form, the CDR3 reads TGTGCCATCAGTGGTGGGACTAGCGCGAACTACGAGCAGTACTTC.

This chain joins TRBV5-8 and TRBJ1-1; D gene unclear. The CDR3 extends over 14 amino acids. Trimming shortened V by 2 bases and J by 1 base, and 9 bases separated the two germline ends. CDR1 is SGHTS and CDR2 is YDEGEE in the germline V gene. CDR3 residues: CASSLRAANTEAFF. The CDR3 DNA is TGTGCCAGCAGCTTAAGAGCGGCGAACACTGAAGCTTTCTTT.

The V and J genes are TRBV7-9 and TRBJ2-7, with D possibly TRBD1 on 6 matching bases. The ends were cut back, 5 bases at V and 2 bases at J, with 16 bases in the middle. This CDR3 spans 15 amino acids. Germline lookup yields CDR1 SEHNR and CDR2 FQNEAQ (reference sequence). Written as DNA, the CDR3 is TGTGCCAGCAGCCAAAGGACAGTGGGAGCCTACGAGCAGTACTTC. It codes for CASSQRTVGAYEQYF.

The chain carries TRBV6-4 and TRBJ2-1, with a possible D match to TRBD2 (6 bases). V shed 6 bases and J shed 6 bases, with 15 bases lying between them. Germline CDR1 is MRHNA and CDR2 is SNTAGT. CDR3 length: 14 residues. The CDR3 sequence is CASSENSGANEQFF. CDR3 DNA: TGTGCCAGCAGCGAAAATAGCGGAGCCAATGAGCAGTTCTTC.

The table lists this clone with a few counts. The CDR3 DNA follows: TGCGCCAGCAGCCAAGATCTTGGGTCTAGCGGGAGGGGGGGTTACAATGAGCAGTTCTTC. Amino acids: CASSQDLGSSGRGGYNEQFF. The chain couples TRBV4-1 to TRBJ2-1, with TRBD2 matching 12 bases. There are 20 residues in the CDR3. V lost 0 bases and J lost 4; bases outside the gene matches: 13. Germline CDR1 and CDR2: MGHRA and YSYEKL.

The chain has TRBV29-1 and TRBJ2-7, with a tentative D call TRBD2 (6 bases). Deletions cut 7 bases from V and 7 bases from J, with 17 bases between. Germline V CDR1 and CDR2: SQVTM, ANQGSEA. The CDR3 extends over 12 amino acids. CDR3 in DNA: TGCAGCGGCGGGACCTCATCGTGGGAGCAGTACTTC. Its protein product is CSGGTSSWEQYF.

This sequence joins TRBV25-1 and TRBJ1-6; 7 bases match TRBD1. The V gene end was trimmed by 6 bases and the J gene end by 6 bases; junction bases not matched to a gene: 2. This CDR3 is 13 amino acids long. Germline V CDR1 and CDR2: MGHDK, SYGVNS. The CDR3 DNA is TGTGCCAGCAGCCGGGACAGTAATTCACCCCTCCACTTT. Its protein is CASSRDSNSPLHF.

The chain links TRBV28 to TRBJ2-5; 9 bases map to TRBD1. The DNA end is a closer match to TRBJ2-7, so the J assignment may be wrong. This CDR3 spans 13 amino acids. Germline CDR1 MDHEN, CDR2 SYDVKM. The CDR3 DNA follows: TGTGCCAGCCGAGGGACAGGGACCTACGAGCAGTACTTC. Its protein is CASRGTGTYEQYF.

The chain is built from TRBV7-9 and TRBJ1-2; no clear D. The CDR3 sequence is 14 residues long. The germline V and J ends were trimmed by 1 base and 4 bases, with 10 bases remaining between them. The germline V gene has CDR1 SEHNR and CDR2 FQNEAQ (reference sequence). The CDR3 here is CASSLGGLGYGYTF. CDR3 nucleotide sequence: TGTGCCAGCAGCTTAGGAGGTCTCGGCTATGGCTACACCTTC.

The V gene is TRBV7-9, the J gene TRBJ2-1; 7 bases match TRBD1. V trimming: 5 bases; J trimming: 5 bases; junction bases outside the gene matches: 12. The germline V gene encodes CDR1 SEHNR and CDR2 FQNEAQ (reference sequence). This CDR3 is built from 16 residues. This CDR3 reads CASSRPRGRVNNEQFF. The CDR3 coding sequence is TGTGCCAGCAGCCGTCCTAGGGGGCGCGTTAACAATGAGCAGTTCTTC.

V usage is TRBV18 and J usage is TRBJ2-1, with D possibly matching TRBD2 (7 bases). The V gene lost 0 bases and the J gene lost 7 bases, with 19 bases spanning the gap. CDR1 and CDR2 (germline): KGHSH, LQKENI. The CDR3 has 17 residues. The CDR3 DNA sequence: TGTGCCAGCTCACCACCGTCGCCGGGGGGCCGGGCGAATGAGCAGTTCTTC. Translating gives CASSPPSPGGRANEQFF.

As concerns this clone: A much more abundant neighbour one base away suggests this may be a read error. The identical CDR3 is also encoded by other nucleotide sequences in the sample. The chain joins TRBV7-9 to TRBJ1-1; TRBD1 might be the D (6 bases). V dropped 6 bases and J dropped 1 base, with 15 bases sitting between them. The germline V gene has CDR1 SEHNR and CDR2 FQNEAQ (reference sequence). The CDR3 spans 15 residues. For the CDR3, the DNA is TGTGCCAGCAGTTCGTTGACAGGAGGGAACACTGAAGCTTTCTTT. Translation gives CASSSLTGGNTEAFF.

This rearrangement joins TRBV9 to TRBJ1-3; tentative D call: TRBD1 (6 bases). Germline V gene sequence: CDR1 SGDLS, CDR2 YYNGEE. The CDR3 extends over 15 amino acids. Trimming cost V 2 bases and J 1 base, with 10 bases left between them. The DNA of the CDR3 is TGTGCCAGCAGCGTGACCCAGGGGTCTGGAAACACCATATATTTT. Translated, it gives CASSVTQGSGNTIYF.

The count of this clone is one. The chain uses TRBV5-4 and TRBJ2-7; possible D gene TRBD1, 6 bases. V lost 4 bases to trimming and J lost 2 bases, with 19 bases between them. This CDR3 region has 16 residues. Germline CDR1 SGHNT, CDR2 YYREEE (reference sequence). CDR3 in DNA: TGTGCCAGCAGCGTCAACAGGGTCGGAGAGACCTACGAGCAGTACTTC. It codes for CASSVNRVGETYEQYF.

This sequence joins TRBV28 and TRBJ2-1; TRBD2 agrees at 9 bases. The length of the CDR3 is 15 residues. Unmatched junction bases numbered 9, after V lost 7 bases and J lost 5 bases. Looked up from germline, CDR1 is MDHEN and CDR2 is SYDVKM. DNA of the CDR3: TGTGCCAGCACCACCAGCGGGAGGTTCCACAATGAGCAGTTCTTC. This encodes CASTTSGRFHNEQFF.

The chain combines TRBV4-3 with TRBJ2-1; 10 nucleotides agree with TRBD2. Germline CDR1 and CDR2: LGHNA and YSLEER. This CDR3 has 15 amino acids. V lost 2 bases, J lost 7 bases, and 5 bases stayed unmatched. CDR3 bases: TGCGCCAGCAGCCAAACCCAAGCGGGAGGGAATGAGCAGTTCTTC. This codes for CASSQTQAGGNEQFF.

This sequence joins TRBV18 and TRBJ2-5, with a possible D match to TRBD2 (5 bases). Germline-derived CDR1 and CDR2 are KGHSH and LQKENI. The CDR3 covers 15 residues. V lost 5 bases and J 1 base, leaving 14 bases between the germline ends. CDR3 nucleotide sequence: TGTGCCAGCTCATCGAAGAAGCGGTTCCAAGAGACCCAGTACTTC. This sequence encodes CASSSKKRFQETQYF. Variable domain in full (rest from reference TRBV18 and TRBJ2-5): NAGVMQNPRHLVRRRGQEARLRCSPMKGHSHVYWYRQLPEEGLKFMVYLQKENIIDESGMPKERFSAEFPKEGPSILRIQQVVRGDSAAYFCASSSKKRFQETQYFGPGTRLLVL.